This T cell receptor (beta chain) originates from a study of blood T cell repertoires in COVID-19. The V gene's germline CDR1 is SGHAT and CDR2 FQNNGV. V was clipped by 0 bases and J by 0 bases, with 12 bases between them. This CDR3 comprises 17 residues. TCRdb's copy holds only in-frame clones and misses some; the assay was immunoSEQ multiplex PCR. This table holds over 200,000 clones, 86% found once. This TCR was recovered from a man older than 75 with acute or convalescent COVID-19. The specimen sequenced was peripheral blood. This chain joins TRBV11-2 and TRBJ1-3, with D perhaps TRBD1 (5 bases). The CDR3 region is CASSLDGAAPSGNTIYF. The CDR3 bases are TGTGCCAGCAGCTTAGATGGGGCAGCCCCCTCTGGAAACACCATATATTTT.